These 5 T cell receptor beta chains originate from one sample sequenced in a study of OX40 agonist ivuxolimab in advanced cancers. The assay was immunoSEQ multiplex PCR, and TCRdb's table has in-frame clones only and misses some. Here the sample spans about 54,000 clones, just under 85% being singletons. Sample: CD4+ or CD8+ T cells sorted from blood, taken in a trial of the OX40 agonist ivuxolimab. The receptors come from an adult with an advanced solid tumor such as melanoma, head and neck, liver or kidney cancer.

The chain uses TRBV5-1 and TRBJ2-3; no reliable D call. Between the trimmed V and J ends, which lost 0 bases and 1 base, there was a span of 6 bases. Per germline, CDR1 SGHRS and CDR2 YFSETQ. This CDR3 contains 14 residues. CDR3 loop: CASSLAVGTDTQYF. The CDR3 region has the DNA TGCGCCAGCAGCTTGGCCGTCGGCACAGATACGCAGTATTTT.

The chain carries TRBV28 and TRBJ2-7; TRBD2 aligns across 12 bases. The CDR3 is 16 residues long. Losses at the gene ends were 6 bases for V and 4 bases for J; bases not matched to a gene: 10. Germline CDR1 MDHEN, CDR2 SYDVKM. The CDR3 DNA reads TGTGCCAGCAGCCACGGGTCTAGCGGGAGGGGGTACGAGCAGTACTTC. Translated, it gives CASSHGSSGRGYEQYF.

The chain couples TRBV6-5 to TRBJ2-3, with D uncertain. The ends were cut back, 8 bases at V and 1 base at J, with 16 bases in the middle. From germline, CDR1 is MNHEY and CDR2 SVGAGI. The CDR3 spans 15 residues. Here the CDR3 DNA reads TGTGCCAGCCGCACGGCAGGTGTTGGCACAGATACGCAGTATTTT. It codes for CASRTAGVGTDTQYF.

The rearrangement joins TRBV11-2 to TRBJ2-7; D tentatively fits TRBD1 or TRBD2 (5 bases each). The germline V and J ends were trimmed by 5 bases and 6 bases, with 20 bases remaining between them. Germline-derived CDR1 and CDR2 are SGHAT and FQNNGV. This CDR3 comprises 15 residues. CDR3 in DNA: TGTGCCAGCAGCCAGGCGGCAGAGGGGTCCCTCGAGCAGTACTTC. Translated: CASSQAAEGSLEQYF. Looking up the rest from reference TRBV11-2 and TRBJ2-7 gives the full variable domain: EAGVAQSPRYKIIEKRQSVAFWCNPISGHATLYWYQQILGQGPKLLIQFQNNGVVDDSQLPKDRFSAERLKGVDSTLKIQPAKLEDSAVYLCASSQAAEGSLEQYFGPGTRLTVT.

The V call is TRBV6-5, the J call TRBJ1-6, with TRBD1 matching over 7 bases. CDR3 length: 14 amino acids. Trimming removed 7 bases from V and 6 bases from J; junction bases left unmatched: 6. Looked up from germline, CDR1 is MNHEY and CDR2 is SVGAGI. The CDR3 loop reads CASKTQGGNSPLHF. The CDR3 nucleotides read TGTGCCAGCAAAACTCAGGGGGGTAATTCACCCCTCCACTTT.